This T cell receptor beta chain was identified during a study of technical replicates of blood from a few donors (dated by TCRdb to about 2017). Preparation of the library involved the immunoSEQ multiplex PCR assay. TCRdb limited this immuneACCESS table to in-frame rearrangements with V and J called. A share of clones is missing; checked studies link under half to unresolved V genes, and the rest is unexplained. The sample yields fewer than 95,000 clones; 90% to 95% were counted once. Of the sample, 0.25% is held by the ten largest clones. Points on this clone: Its cognate antigen has yet to be identified. Base-call qualities are not available, and no considerably larger clone is one nucleotide away.

Including the terminal cysteine and phenylalanine, the CDR3 comprises 15 residues. Just CDR3 DNA is preserved here, 45 bases in frame from base 1. CDR1 and CDR2 were assigned from the germline V gene (reference sequence) as PRHDT and FYEKMQ. V loses 0 bases at its end and J loses 3 bases; junction bases beyond the gene matches: 4. The rearrangement combines TRBV13 with TRBJ1-2, and TRBD1 matches 7 of the central bases. The receptor was isolated from a human donor in good health. Sequencing was done on a sample of T cells isolated from PBMCs. The CDR3 corresponds to CASSLGTGSYYGYTF. At the DNA level, the sequence is TGTGCCAGCAGCTTAGGGACAGGGTCTTACTATGGCTACACCTTC. Supplemented by the reference TRBV13 and TRBJ1-2 proteins around the CDR3, the complete variable domain is AAGVIQSPRHLIKEKRETATLKCYPIPRHDTVYWYQQGPGQDPQFLISFYEKMQSDKGSIPDRFSAQQFSDYHSELNMSSLELGDSALYFCASSLGTGSYYGYTFGSGTRLTVV.